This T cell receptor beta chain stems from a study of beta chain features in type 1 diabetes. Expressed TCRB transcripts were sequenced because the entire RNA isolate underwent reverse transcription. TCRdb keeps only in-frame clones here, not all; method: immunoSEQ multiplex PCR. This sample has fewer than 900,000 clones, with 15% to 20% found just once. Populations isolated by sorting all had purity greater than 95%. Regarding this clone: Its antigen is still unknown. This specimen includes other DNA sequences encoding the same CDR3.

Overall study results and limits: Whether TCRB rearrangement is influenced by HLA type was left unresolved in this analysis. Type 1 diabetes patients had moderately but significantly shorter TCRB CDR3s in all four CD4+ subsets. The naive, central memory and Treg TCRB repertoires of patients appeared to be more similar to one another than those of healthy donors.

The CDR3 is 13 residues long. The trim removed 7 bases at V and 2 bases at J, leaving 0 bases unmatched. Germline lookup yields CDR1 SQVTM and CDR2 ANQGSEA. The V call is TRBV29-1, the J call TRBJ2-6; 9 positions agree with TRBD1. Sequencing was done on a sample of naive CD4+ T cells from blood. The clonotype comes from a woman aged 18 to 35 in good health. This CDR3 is CSGQGAGANVLTF. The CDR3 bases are TGCAGCGGACAGGGGGCTGGGGCCAACGTCCTGACTTTC.